A selection of T cell receptor beta chains follows, all from one sample in a study of T cell responses to AZD1222 COVID-19 vaccine. Sequenced by immunoSEQ multiplex PCR; TCRdb stores in-frame clones only, minus some. The sample includes 140,000 to 150,000 clones, around 90% of them seen just once. The material was peripheral blood, obtained on day 0 of MenACWY control vaccination. These TCRs come from an adult in good health. Both conserved end residues are part of each CDR3. The D gene is left open where the match is weak. The size field is filled for only some rows; it gives once, few, many or a size class.

v_call,d_call,j_call,clone_size,cdr3_aa,cdr3_nt
TRBV4-1,-,TRBJ1-1,-,CASSTQLQGPLNTEAFF,TGCGCCAGCAGCACCCAACTCCAGGGCCCCCTGAACACTGAAGCTTTCTTT
TRBV9,-,TRBJ1-3,-,CASSLRAGTGNTIYF,TGTGCCAGCAGCCTTAGGGCGGGTACTGGAAACACCATATATTTT
TRBV2,TRBD1,TRBJ2-5,-,CASTTGTAKETQYF,TGTGCCAGCACTACCGGGACAGCGAAAGAGACCCAGTACTTC
TRBV30,-,TRBJ1-2,-,CAWSVRGMSGYTF,TGTGCCTGGAGTGTACGAGGGATGAGCGGCTACACCTTC
TRBV4-1,-,TRBJ1-1,-,CASSHQWEQGRAEAFF,TGCGCCAGCAGCCATCAATGGGAACAGGGAAGAGCTGAAGCTTTCTTT
TRBV5-6,TRBD1,TRBJ2-7,once,CASSTGTDEQYF,TGTGCCAGCAGCACTGGGACAGACGAGCAGTACTTC
TRBV5-1,-,TRBJ1-1,-,CASLPGEGRNTEAFF,TGCGCCAGCCTACCGGGGGAGGGGCGGAACACTGAAGCTTTCTTT
TRBV5-1,-,TRBJ1-1,-,CASSLAGYTEAFF,TGCGCCAGCAGCTTGGCCGGATACACTGAAGCTTTCTTT
TRBV28,TRBD1,TRBJ2-7,-,CASSALPGQGPGEQYF,TGTGCCAGCAGTGCGCTGCCGGGACAGGGCCCTGGGGAGCAGTACTTC
TRBV7-8,TRBD1,TRBJ2-1,-,CASSPRSGQGYNEQFF,TGTGCCAGCAGCCCTAGGTCGGGACAGGGTTACAATGAGCAGTTCTTC
TRBV5-1,-,TRBJ2-7,-,CASSLARGSYEQYF,TGCGCCAGCAGCTTGGCTCGCGGTTCCTACGAGCAGTACTTC
TRBV20-1,-,TRBJ1-2,-,CSASETDSYGYTF,TGCAGTGCTAGTGAGACCGACTCTTATGGCTACACCTTC
TRBV30,-,TRBJ2-3,-,CAWSTGRADTQYF,TGTGCCTGGAGTACAGGGCGTGCAGATACGCAGTATTTT
TRBV18,-,TRBJ1-5,-,CASSPPGVNQPQHF,TGTGCCAGCTCACCGCCAGGAGTCAATCAGCCCCAGCATTTT
TRBV10-2,-,TRBJ1-1,-,CASSELKTGGDTEAFF,TGCGCCAGCAGTGAACTAAAGACAGGAGGCGACACTGAAGCTTTCTTT
TRBV5-4,TRBD1,TRBJ2-7,-,CAGKSGTDPYEQYF,TGTGCCGGAAAATCCGGGACAGACCCCTACGAGCAGTACTTC
TRBV7-9,-,TRBJ2-3,-,CASSPVDSADTQYF,TGTGCCAGCAGCCCCGTGGATTCTGCAGATACGCAGTATTTT
TRBV5-6,-,TRBJ1-4,-,CASSLRVRTGYYEKLFF,TGTGCCAGCAGTCTCAGGGTCCGGACGGGTTATTATGAAAAACTGTTTTTT
TRBV19,-,TRBJ1-1,-,CASSFGHLNTEAFF,TGTGCCAGTAGTTTCGGACACCTGAACACTGAAGCTTTCTTT
TRBV7-3,TRBD1,TRBJ1-6,-,CASSQYRGFNSPLHF,TGTGCCAGCAGCCAATACAGGGGATTCAATTCACCCCTCCACTTT
TRBV2,TRBD2,TRBJ2-5,-,CASSEESSGIQETQYF,TGTGCCAGCAGTGAAGAGTCTAGCGGGATACAAGAGACCCAGTACTTC
TRBV6-6,TRBD1,TRBJ1-6,-,CASSYTGQAVRSPLHF,TGTGCCAGCAGTTATACTGGACAGGCCGTGCGATCACCCCTCCACTTT
TRBV27,-,TRBJ1-5,-,CASSLYPRANQPQHF,TGTGCCAGCAGTTTATATCCACGGGCTAATCAGCCCCAGCATTTT
TRBV9,-,TRBJ2-1,-,CASSPSPYNEQFF,TGTGCCAGCAGCCCGAGTCCTTACAATGAGCAGTTCTTC
TRBV6-1,-,TRBJ2-7,-,CASSDPSKRDEQYF,TGTGCCAGCAGTGACCCTAGCAAGAGGGACGAGCAGTACTTC
TRBV15,-,TRBJ1-1,-,CATSRTIRGRLNTEAFF,TGTGCCACCAGCAGGACGATACGAGGACGGCTGAACACTGAAGCTTTCTTT
TRBV6-4,-,TRBJ1-5,-,CASCREVSQPQHF,TGTGCCAGCTGCCGGGAGGTCAGTCAGCCCCAGCATTTT
TRBV20-1,TRBD1,TRBJ1-2,-,CSAGTGFGYTF,TGCAGCGCCGGGACAGGGTTCGGCTACACCTTC
TRBV21-1,-,TRBJ1-6,-,CASSYRDRGPINNSPLHF,TGTGCCAGCAGTTACCGGGACAGGGGACCTATAAATAATTCACCCCTCCACTTT
TRBV5-1,TRBD1,TRBJ1-1,-,CASSADRGDTEAFF,TGCGCCAGCAGCGCAGACAGGGGTGACACTGAAGCTTTCTTT
TRBV6-2/TRBV6-3,-,TRBJ2-1,-,CASSGRVEQFF,TGTGCCAGCAGTGGAAGGGTTGAGCAGTTCTTC
TRBV30,-,TRBJ1-4,-,CAWQGLGEKLFF,TGTGCCTGGCAGGGGTTAGGGGAAAAACTGTTTTTT
TRBV7-3,-,TRBJ2-7,few,CASTQDRPYEQYF,TGTGCCAGCACACAAGACAGACCCTACGAGCAGTACTTC
TRBV6-5,-,TRBJ1-2,few,CASRLGVGDGYTF,TGTGCCAGCAGGCTAGGGGTCGGGGATGGCTACACCTTC
TRBV21-1,-,TRBJ1-2,-,CASSKARRVLDNYGYTF,TGTGCCAGCAGCAAAGCACGGAGGGTTCTGGATAACTATGGCTACACCTTC
TRBV24-1,-,TRBJ2-3,-,CATSEMGLISTDTQYF,TGTGCCACCAGTGAGATGGGTCTTATTAGCACAGATACGCAGTATTTT
TRBV9,-,TRBJ1-2,-,CASSPTTWVYGYTF,TGTGCCAGCAGCCCGACTACCTGGGTCTATGGCTACACCTTC
TRBV28,-,TRBJ1-1,-,CASSFRDYYTEAFF,TGTGCCAGCAGTTTCAGGGATTATTACACTGAAGCTTTCTTT
TRBV19,TRBD1,TRBJ2-2,-,CASLDRGKTGELFF,TGTGCCAGTTTAGACAGGGGAAAAACCGGGGAGCTGTTTTTT
TRBV6-5,TRBD1,TRBJ1-5,-,CASGDRGILSQHF,TGTGCCAGCGGCGACAGGGGGATTTTGTCCCAGCATTTT
TRBV2,-,TRBJ1-6,few,CASIGRGPGSPLHF,TGTGCCAGCATCGGGCGGGGCCCTGGTTCACCCCTCCACTTT
TRBV19,-,TRBJ1-3,-,CASSPPVSGNTIYF,TGTGCCAGTAGTCCCCCGGTGTCTGGAAACACCATATATTTT
TRBV6-5,-,TRBJ1-6,-,CASSYSIRGLNSPLHF,TGTGCCAGCAGTTACTCGATCCGCGGGCTGAATTCACCCCTCCACTTT
TRBV4-1,TRBD1,TRBJ2-7,-,CASSQDPDRDSYEQYF,TGCGCCAGCAGCCAAGATCCGGACAGGGATTCCTACGAGCAGTACTTC
TRBV7-3,-,TRBJ2-7,-,CASSLFGQAAYEQYF,TGTGCCAGCAGCTTATTTGGCCAGGCCGCCTACGAGCAGTACTTC
TRBV29-1,-,TRBJ2-5,-,CSVDKDGQETQYF,TGCAGCGTTGATAAGGATGGGCAAGAGACCCAGTACTTC
TRBV4-2,-,TRBJ2-3,-,CASSQGDDPQYF,TGTGCCAGCAGCCAAGGAGACGATCCGCAGTATTTT
TRBV30,-,TRBJ1-5,once,CAWSSVLTGGDNQPQHF,TGTGCCTGGAGTAGTGTCCTGACCGGCGGGGACAATCAGCCCCAGCATTTT
TRBV9,-,TRBJ1-5,-,CASSQIDSNQPQHF,TGTGCCAGCAGCCAGATTGATAGCAATCAGCCCCAGCATTTT
TRBV3-1/TRBV3-2,TRBD2,TRBJ2-3,-,CASSLRLAGGDRDTQYF,TGTGCCAGCAGCCTTCGACTAGCGGGGGGGGATCGGGATACGCAGTATTTT
TRBV30,-,TRBJ1-1,-,CAAHRVNTEAFF,TGTGCCGCACACAGGGTGAACACTGAAGCTTTCTTT
TRBV5-1,TRBD1,TRBJ2-7,-,CASRYDRGTSYEQYF,TGCGCCAGCAGATACGACAGGGGGACCTCCTACGAGCAGTACTTC
TRBV28,-,TRBJ2-7,-,CASSRTAQINEQYF,TGTGCCAGCAGCAGGACTGCTCAGATTAACGAGCAGTACTTC